These 20 T cell receptor beta chains originate from one sample sequenced in a study of T cell changes during pregnancy in multiple sclerosis. Sequencing used immunoSEQ multiplex PCR; TCRdb keeps in-frame clones, though not all of them. The table includes 40,000 or so clones, 92% detected once. Sequences were derived from CD8+ T cells from peripheral blood mononuclear cells, sampled in the first trimester of pregnancy. The receptor source for this set is a female donor with multiple sclerosis, enrolled in a pregnancy study.

The CDR3 sequence: CASSDSGAYQETQYF. The CDR3 DNA follows: TGTGCCAGCAGCGATAGCGGGGCGTACCAAGAGACCCAGTACTTC. The chain is built from TRBV9 and TRBJ2-5; 8 bases agree with TRBD2. Germline CDR1 is SGDLS and CDR2 is YYNGEE. This CDR3 comprises 15 residues. Unmatched junction bases numbered 4, after V lost 3 bases and J lost 0 bases.

CDR3 region: CATSRGGEAFF. CDR3 in DNA: TGTGCCACCAGCAGAGGAGGGGAAGCTTTCTTT. The genes are TRBV15 and TRBJ1-1; no clear D gene. Trimming took 1 base from V and 8 from J, leaving 5 bases between them. The CDR3 covers 11 residues. Germline values: CDR1 LNHNV, CDR2 YYDKDF (reference sequence).

The sample holds one count of this clone. The gene calls are TRBV29-1 and TRBJ2-1; 13 bases are shared with TRBD2. Per the germline V gene, CDR1 is SQVTM and CDR2 is ANQGSEA. This CDR3 spans 16 amino acids. V was pared by 1 base and J by 5 bases, with 5 bases of the junction left unmatched. The CDR3 reads CSVEGTTSGGDNEQFF. The CDR3 DNA follows: TGCAGCGTTGAAGGGACTACTAGCGGGGGGGACAATGAGCAGTTCTTC.

The chain carries TRBV18 and TRBJ1-1; D unresolved. Germline V lookup: CDR1 KGHSH, CDR2 LQKENI. This CDR3 comprises 13 residues. The V end was cut by 3 bases, the J end by 2 bases, with 7 bases between. This chain's CDR3 is CASSPPPNTEAFF. In nucleotides, the CDR3 is TGTGCCAGCTCACCTCCCCCTAACACTGAAGCTTTCTTT.

This chain connects TRBV9 to TRBJ2-1; tentatively, D is TRBD2 (6 bases). V lost 0 bases, J lost 0 bases, and 10 bases lay in between. Germline CDR1 and CDR2: SGDLS and YYNGEE. The CDR3 extends over 16 amino acids. For the CDR3, the DNA is TGTGCCAGCAGCGTAGTGGAGACTAGCTCCTACAATGAGCAGTTCTTC. Translating it yields CASSVVETSSYNEQFF.

The chain is built from TRBV11-2 and TRBJ1-2, with 7 bases lining up with TRBD1. Germline loops: CDR1 SGHAT, CDR2 FQNNGV. V dropped 5 bases and J dropped 6; count of bases not matched to a gene: 6. The CDR3 runs to 13 residues. The CDR3 is CASSRLGQDGYTF. For the CDR3, the DNA is TGTGCCAGCAGCCGCCTAGGACAGGATGGCTACACCTTC.

The sample holds one count of this clone. The genes are TRBV9 and TRBJ1-1; weak D call: TRBD1 (5 bases). Germline values: CDR1 SGDLS, CDR2 YYNGEE. V lost 0 bases and J 5 bases, leaving 8 bases between the germline ends. The CDR3 is 13 residues long. The CDR3 coding sequence is TGTGCCAGCAGCGTAGTTTCAGGGACTGAAGCTTTCTTT. Encoded protein: CASSVVSGTEAFF.

In nucleotides, the CDR3 is TGTGCCAGCAGTGACTCGACAGGGGGCCTAAACTATGGCTACACCTTC. Translated, it gives CASSDSTGGLNYGYTF. The chain joins TRBV6-4 to TRBJ1-2; 10 positions match TRBD1. Germline CDR1 MRHNA, CDR2 SNTAGT. CDR3 size: 16 residues. V gave up 0 bases and J gave up 2 bases; unmatched junction bases: 3.

The chain combines TRBV6-5 with TRBJ2-5; 8 nucleotides agree with TRBD1. CDR3 length: 15 amino acids. CDR1 is MNHEY, CDR2 SVGAGI, per germline. The J segment lost 1 base and the V segment lost 2 bases, leaving 3 bases of the junction unmatched. CDR3 amino acids: CASSYGQGSQETQYF. The CDR3 DNA sequence: TGTGCCAGCAGTTACGGACAGGGAAGCCAAGAGACCCAGTACTTC.

The chain joins TRBV6-5 to TRBJ1-2, with D tentatively TRBD1 (6 bases). V dropped 10 bases and J dropped 0 bases, with 15 bases sitting between them. The CDR3 is 14 residues long. Germline CDR1 and CDR2: MNHEY and SVGAGI. This chain's CDR3 is CATLEDSPNYGYTF. CDR3 in DNA: TGTGCCACTCTCGAGGACAGTCCTAACTATGGCTACACCTTC.

The gene calls are TRBV19 and TRBJ1-2; no reliable D call. Trimming removed 2 bases from V and 1 base from J, with 8 bases in between. CDR1 and CDR2 (germline): LNHDA, SQIVND (reference sequence). This CDR3 contains 14 residues. CDR3 in amino acids: CASSISGVNYGYTF. The DNA of the CDR3 is TGTGCCAGTAGTATATCCGGGGTTAACTATGGCTACACCTTC. Full variable domain (rest looked up from reference TRBV19 and TRBJ1-2): DGGITQSPKYLFRKEGQNVTLSCEQNLNHDAMYWYRQDPGQGLRLIYYSQIVNDFQKGDIAEGYSVSREKKESFPLTVTSAQKNPTAFYLCASSISGVNYGYTFGSGTRLTVV.

This rearrangement joins TRBV19 to TRBJ2-1; no clear D gene. Germline V lookup: CDR1 LNHDA, CDR2 SQIVND (reference sequence). The V end was cut by 1 base, the J end by 3 bases, with 10 bases between. The CDR3 is made up of 15 amino acids. CDR3 amino acids: CASSIGSQYYNEQFF. CDR3 bases: TGTGCCAGTAGTATAGGCTCTCAGTACTACAATGAGCAGTTCTTC. Complete variable domain (other parts from reference TRBV19 and TRBJ2-1): DGGITQSPKYLFRKEGQNVTLSCEQNLNHDAMYWYRQDPGQGLRLIYYSQIVNDFQKGDIAEGYSVSREKKESFPLTVTSAQKNPTAFYLCASSIGSQYYNEQFFGPGTRLTVL.

This chain links TRBV7-2 with TRBJ1-2; 9 bases line up with TRBD1. The J segment lost 6 bases and the V segment lost 2 bases, leaving 4 bases of the junction unmatched. Germline-derived CDR1 and CDR2 are SGHTA and FQGNSA. The CDR3 extends over 14 amino acids. CDR3 coding DNA: TGTGCCAGCAGCTTAAGGGACAGGGTTGATGGCTACACCTTC. Translation: CASSLRDRVDGYTF.

In its sample, this clone ranks as medium-sized (0.01 to 0.1%). The chain is built from TRBV5-1 and TRBJ1-6; no firm D call. Per the germline V gene, CDR1 is SGHRS and CDR2 is YFSETQ. The CDR3 length is 13 residues. Trimming pared 7 bases from V and 4 bases from J, leaving 9 bases between. CDR3: CASRLEYNSPLHF. For the CDR3, the DNA is TGCGCCAGCCGCCTAGAGTATAATTCACCCCTCCACTTT.

The chain carries TRBV6-6 and TRBJ1-2, with D possibly being TRBD1 (5 bases). The CDR3 loop spans 14 amino acids. Trimming shortened V by 4 bases and J by 6 bases, and 15 bases separated the two germline ends. From germline, CDR1 is MNHNY and CDR2 SVGAGI (reference sequence). DNA of the CDR3: TGTGCCAGCAGTTCTCAGGGTGGTGATGATGGCTACACCTTC. Protein: CASSSQGGDDGYTF.

This rearrangement joins TRBV6-6 to TRBJ1-5; D gene ambiguous. The CDR3 loop spans 13 amino acids. V was cut by 1 base and J by 4 bases, with 5 bases left in between. The V gene's germline CDR1 is MNHNY and CDR2 SVGAGI (reference sequence). The CDR3 bases are TGTGCCAGCAGTTACTATACAAATCAGCCCCAGCATTTT. This gives the protein CASSYYTNQPQHF.

This clone was counted a few times. V usage is TRBV5-1 and J usage is TRBJ1-2; a possible D gene is TRBD1 (5 bases). This CDR3 has 15 residues. Trimming took 4 bases from V and 4 from J, leaving 17 bases between them. In germline, CDR1 is SGHRS, CDR2 YFSETQ. The CDR3 bases are TGCGCCAGCAGCCCCGGGGGTGTCACCCTCTATGGCTACACCTTC. It yields the protein CASSPGGVTLYGYTF. Looking up the rest from reference TRBV5-1 and TRBJ1-2 gives the full variable domain: KAGVTQTPRYLIKTRGQQVTLSCSPISGHRSVSWYQQTPGQGLQFLFEYFSETQRNKGNFPGRFSGRQFSNSRSEMNVSTLELGDSALYLCASSPGGVTLYGYTFGSGTRLTVV.

V usage is TRBV7-6 and J usage is TRBJ2-3; 7 positions agree with TRBD2. This CDR3 comprises 16 residues. CDR1 and CDR2 from the germline V gene are SGHVS and FNYEAQ. The V gene end was trimmed by 1 base and the J gene end by 6 bases; junction bases not matched to a gene: 10. The DNA for the CDR3 is TGTGCCAGCAGCTTAGGGGGGGGAGGACCCTCCGATACGCAGTATTTT. Translating gives CASSLGGGGPSDTQYF.

This clone has a single count. The V and J genes are TRBV4-2 and TRBJ2-1; no clear D. V was trimmed by 1 base and J by 9 bases, leaving 4 bases between them. Germline V lookup: CDR1 LGHNA, CDR2 YNFKEQ. This CDR3 contains 11 residues. The DNA of the CDR3 is TGTGCCAGCAGCCAAGCGGGTGAGCAGTTCTTC. Translated, it gives CASSQAGEQFF.

This sequence joins TRBV11-2 and TRBJ2-1, with D perhaps matching TRBD2 (5 bases). V was pared by 6 bases and J by 0 bases, with 15 bases between. The CDR3 spans 16 residues. Germline assignment: CDR1 SGHAT and CDR2 FQNNGV. The CDR3 is CASRLVAGSSYNEQFF. Here the CDR3 DNA reads TGTGCCAGCAGACTGGTCGCGGGCAGCTCCTACAATGAGCAGTTCTTC. Full variable domain (missing parts from reference TRBV11-2 and TRBJ2-1): EAGVAQSPRYKIIEKRQSVAFWCNPISGHATLYWYQQILGQGPKLLIQFQNNGVVDDSQLPKDRFSAERLKGVDSTLKIQPAKLEDSAVYLCASRLVAGSSYNEQFFGPGTRLTVL.